The rows below give T cell receptor beta chains drawn from one sample of a study of brain T cells in children with intractable seizures. Only in-frame clones appear in the TCRdb table, and some are missing; sequencing was by immunoSEQ multiplex PCR. The data hold 110,000 or so clones, with 90% to 95% observed a single time. The starting material was peripheral blood, obtained at surgery. Source of these receptors: a boy under two years old with hemimegalencephaly and intractable seizures. Both conserved end residues are part of each CDR3. A D gene is named only where the DNA matches it firmly. Expanded clones get a size class; other rows say once, few or many, or leave the size out.

clone_size	v_call	d_call	j_call	cdr3_aa	cdr3_nt
NA	TRBV7-2	NA	TRBJ1-2	CASSPGGYGYTF	TGTGCCAGCAGCCCGGGGGGGTATGGCTACACCTTC
NA	TRBV7-3	NA	TRBJ2-2	CASSVANTGELFF	TGTGCCAGCAGCGTCGCGAACACCGGGGAGCTGTTTTTT
NA	TRBV6-6	NA	TRBJ2-7	CASSPQAYYEQYF	TGTGCCAGCAGTCCCCAGGCTTACTACGAGCAGTACTTC
NA	TRBV7-9	NA	TRBJ2-7	CASSLAGTPVYEQYF	TGTGCCAGCAGCTTAGCGGGGACTCCCGTCTACGAGCAGTACTTC
NA	TRBV5-1	TRBD2	TRBJ2-1	CASSTGLAYNEQFF	TGCGCCAGCAGCACCGGACTAGCTTACAATGAGCAGTTCTTC
NA	TRBV9	NA	TRBJ1-3	CASSVAPGISSGNTIYF	TGTGCCAGCAGCGTAGCTCCAGGGATAAGTTCCGGAAACACCATATATTTT
NA	TRBV7-2	NA	TRBJ2-3	CASSFRAAITDTQYF	TGTGCCAGCAGCTTTCGGGCAGCCATCACAGATACGCAGTATTTT
few	TRBV20-1	NA	TRBJ2-7	CSARDTYEQYF	TGCAGTGCTAGAGACACCTACGAGCAGTACTTC
NA	TRBV2	NA	TRBJ2-7	CATSGPEGSYEQYF	TGTGCCACCAGTGGGCCGGAGGGGTCCTACGAGCAGTACTTC
NA	TRBV9	TRBD2	TRBJ2-2	CASSVDTSGSRTGELFF	TGTGCCAGCAGCGTAGACACTAGCGGGAGTCGCACCGGGGAGCTGTTTTTT
NA	TRBV20-1	NA	TRBJ2-7	CSASKDSPPGEQYF	TGCAGTGCTAGTAAGGACAGCCCCCCCGGGGAGCAGTACTTC
NA	TRBV6-1	NA	TRBJ2-7	CASSDPGHFYEQYF	TGTGCCAGCAGTGACCCGGGACACTTCTACGAGCAGTACTTC
NA	TRBV27	TRBD2	TRBJ2-6	CASSSPGRATNVLTF	TGTGCCAGCAGTTCCCCGGGGAGGGCGACCAACGTCCTGACTTTC
NA	TRBV6-4	NA	TRBJ2-2	CASSLRAQGPRTGELFF	TGTGCCAGCAGCCTGAGGGCCCAGGGGCCCCGCACCGGGGAGCTGTTTTTT
NA	TRBV19	TRBD2	TRBJ2-2	CASKYSGTRYTGELFF	TGTGCCAGTAAATATAGCGGGACGCGTTACACCGGGGAGCTGTTTTTT
NA	TRBV28	TRBD2	TRBJ2-3	CASSRGLAGITDTQYF	TGTGCCAGCAGCCGCGGACTAGCGGGAATCACAGATACGCAGTATTTT
NA	TRBV7-2	TRBD2	TRBJ2-3	CASSLSGTRRTDTQYF	TGTGCCAGCAGCTTATCCGGGACTAGGAGAACAGATACGCAGTATTTT